The 19 T cell receptor beta chains presented below share a single source sample, sequenced in a study of cytomegalovirus exposure and HLA in healthy donors. This table comes from immunoSEQ multiplex PCR, and its TCRdb copy is limited to in-frame clones, with some not included. The sample contains 100,000 or so clones, around 88% of which appear only once. Input material: PBMCs. The origin of the receptors is a woman aged 25 to 39 in good health and CMV-seronegative.

The V call is TRBV6-4, the J call TRBJ2-3; 9 positions agree with TRBD2. Trimming cost V 2 bases and J 5 bases; bases outside gene matches: 5. This CDR3 has 15 residues. Germline V gives CDR1 MRHNA, CDR2 SNTAGT. DNA of the CDR3: TGTGCCAGCAGTGACGGTCCAGCGGGAGGAGATACGCAGTATTTT. Amino acids: CASSDGPAGGDTQYF.

V usage is TRBV27 and J usage is TRBJ2-7; the match to TRBD1 covers 9 bases. Germline V CDR1 and CDR2: MNHEY, SMNVEV (reference sequence). The CDR3 is 14 residues long. The V segment lost 3 bases and the J segment 5 bases; nucleotides outside the gene matches: 5. CDR3 coding DNA: TGTGCCAGCAGTTTTAACAGGGGGCAGAACGAGCAGTACTTC. Its translation is CASSFNRGQNEQYF.

This chain uses TRBV7-9 with TRBJ2-1, with D maybe TRBD2 (5 bases). The CDR3 covers 18 residues. With 2 bases removed from V and 0 bases from J, the gap between germline ends came to 17 bases. CDR1 is SEHNR, CDR2 FQNEAQ, per germline (reference sequence). The CDR3 here is CASSLPVPAGGSYNEQFF. The CDR3 DNA sequence: TGTGCCAGCAGCTTACCCGTCCCGGCGGGTGGCTCCTACAATGAGCAGTTCTTC.

CDR3 in DNA: TGTGCCAGCAGCTCGGGGGGAGGGTCCCTCTCCTACAATGAGCAGTTCTTC. Amino acid sequence: CASSSGGGSLSYNEQFF. V and J are TRBV5-6 and TRBJ2-1, with 7 bases aligning to TRBD2. J lost 0 bases, V lost 3 bases, and 9 bases had no gene match. Germline CDR1 SGHDT, CDR2 YYEEEE. The CDR3 is 17 amino acids. Full variable domain (outside the CDR3, taken from reference TRBV5-6 and TRBJ2-1): DAGVTQSPTHLIKTRGQQVTLRCSPKSGHDTVSWYQQALGQGPQFIFQYYEEEERQRGNFPDRFSGHQFPNYSSELNVNALLLGDSALYLCASSSGGGSLSYNEQFFGPGTRLTVL.

V gene TRBV19 combines with J gene TRBJ2-5; D may be TRBD1 (5 bases). The CDR3 extends over 14 amino acids. V was cut by 5 bases and J by 3 bases, with 13 bases left in between. Germline V gene sequence: CDR1 LNHDA, CDR2 SQIVND (reference sequence). The chain's CDR3 is CASSHRQPKETQYF. Written as DNA, the CDR3 is TGTGCCAGTAGTCATCGACAGCCAAAAGAGACCCAGTACTTC.

The chain uses TRBV7-2 and TRBJ2-5; a possible D gene is TRBD2 (6 bases). CDR1 and CDR2 from the germline V gene are SGHTA and FQGNSA. Trimming removed 6 bases at V and 7 bases at J, with 15 bases between. This CDR3 is 13 amino acids long. CDR3 in amino acids: CASSVYRRGTQYF. The CDR3 nucleotides read TGTGCCAGCAGTGTCTACCGGAGGGGGACCCAGTACTTC.

The chain has TRBV25-1 and TRBJ2-7, with 7 positions matching TRBD1. Unmatched junction bases numbered 8, after V lost 4 bases and J lost 5 bases. The CDR3 totals 14 residues. Germline CDR1 reads MGHDK; CDR2 reads SYGVNS. The DNA of the CDR3 is TGTGCCAGCAGTGCCCTGGACAGGTTTAACGAGCAGTACTTC. As protein: CASSALDRFNEQYF.

The genes are TRBV5-1 and TRBJ2-2, with TRBD2 identical over 11 bases. Germline lookup yields CDR1 SGHRS and CDR2 YFSETQ. V gave up 0 bases and J gave up 4 bases; unmatched junction bases: 5. This CDR3 has 17 amino acids. The chain's CDR3 is CASSLGGLAVFTGELFF. The CDR3 coding sequence is TGCGCCAGCAGCTTGGGGGGACTAGCGGTCTTCACCGGGGAGCTGTTTTTT.

The V call is TRBV5-1, the J call TRBJ2-7, with no clear D. V was pared by 4 bases and J by 0 bases, with 14 bases between. The CDR3 contains 15 residues. Germline V gene lookup returns CDR1 SGHRS and CDR2 YFSETQ. The CDR3 here is CASSLPGQSSYEQYF. CDR3 nucleotides: TGCGCCAGCAGCCTTCCGGGTCAGAGCTCCTACGAGCAGTACTTC.

This chain connects TRBV5-1 to TRBJ1-1; D is unresolved. Trimming cost V 4 bases and J 1 base, with 14 bases left between them. Germline V gives CDR1 SGHRS, CDR2 YFSETQ. CDR3 length: 15 amino acids. This chain's CDR3 is CASSPVRQANTEAFF. The CDR3 DNA reads as TGCGCCAGCAGCCCCGTGCGTCAGGCGAACACTGAAGCTTTCTTT.

This clone is a singleton in its sample. The chain joins TRBV5-1 to TRBJ2-5; D not resolved. The CDR3 runs to 14 residues. V was clipped by 1 base and J by 1 base, with 8 bases between them. Germline lookup yields CDR1 SGHRS and CDR2 YFSETQ. The CDR3 DNA reads TGCGCCAGCAGCTTGTCAACAGCCCAAGAGACCCAGTACTTC. The encoded protein is CASSLSTAQETQYF.

V gene TRBV6-5 combines with J gene TRBJ2-3; D is unclear. This CDR3 contains 11 residues. Trimming took 2 bases from V and 6 from J, leaving 3 bases between them. The germline V gene encodes CDR1 MNHEY and CDR2 SVGAGI. CDR3 sequence reads: CASSYLDTQYF. Here the CDR3 DNA reads TGTGCCAGCAGTTACCTGGATACGCAGTATTTT.

The chain links TRBV4-3 to TRBJ2-7; a possible D gene is TRBD1 (6 bases). The ends were cut back, 1 base at V and 0 bases at J, with 13 bases in the middle. Germline V lookup: CDR1 LGHNA, CDR2 YSLEER. This CDR3 is 16 amino acids long. The CDR3 loop reads CASSQVRGQISYEQYF. The CDR3 region has the DNA TGCGCCAGCAGCCAAGTCCGTGGACAGATCTCCTACGAGCAGTACTTC.

Only one count was recorded for this clone. This chain uses TRBV5-1 with TRBJ2-3; D perhaps matches TRBD2 (5 bases). V shed 1 base and J shed 1 base, with 7 bases lying between them. This CDR3 contains 14 residues. Germline-derived CDR1 and CDR2 are SGHRS and YFSETQ. The CDR3 spells CASSLSGRTDTQYF. DNA of the CDR3: TGCGCCAGCAGCTTGAGCGGACGCACAGATACGCAGTATTTT. The full variable domain, completed using reference TRBV5-1 and TRBJ2-3, is KAGVTQTPRYLIKTRGQQVTLSCSPISGHRSVSWYQQTPGQGLQFLFEYFSETQRNKGNFPGRFSGRQFSNSRSEMNVSTLELGDSALYLCASSLSGRTDTQYFGPGTRLTVL.

V gene TRBV19 combines with J gene TRBJ2-7; D perhaps matches TRBD1 (6 bases). Trimming removed 2 bases from V and 0 bases from J, with 8 bases in between. The CDR3 is 14 residues long. Germline values: CDR1 LNHDA, CDR2 SQIVND (reference sequence). The CDR3 nucleotides read TGTGCCAGTAGTATAAGGGGGTACTCCTACGAGCAGTACTTC. Encoded protein: CASSIRGYSYEQYF.

This chain uses TRBV7-9 with TRBJ2-7; D is unclear. This CDR3 comprises 13 residues. With 2 bases removed from V and 8 bases from J, the gap between germline ends came to 13 bases. Germline assignment: CDR1 SEHNR and CDR2 FQNEAQ (reference sequence). The CDR3 DNA reads TGTGCCAGCAGCTTATTCGCCGAGGATAAGCAGTACTTC. Translating it yields CASSLFAEDKQYF.

This rearrangement joins TRBV19 to TRBJ2-7; D is possibly TRBD2 (6 bases). This CDR3 contains 16 residues. CDR1 is LNHDA and CDR2 is SQIVND in the germline V gene (reference sequence). V shed 6 bases and J shed 0 bases, with 18 bases lying between them. Written as DNA, the CDR3 is TGTGCCAGTAGCCTCGTCGGACGGGGGAGCTCCTACGAGCAGTACTTC. Protein product: CASSLVGRGSSYEQYF.

V is TRBV5-1 and J is TRBJ2-3; 11 bases agree with TRBD2. CDR1 is SGHRS and CDR2 is YFSETQ in the germline V gene. J lost 2 bases, V lost 2 bases, and 4 bases had no gene match. CDR3 length: 16 residues. CDR3 amino acids: CASSLGLAGFTDTQYF. The CDR3, as DNA: TGCGCCAGCAGCTTAGGACTAGCGGGTTTCACAGATACGCAGTATTTT.

This sequence joins TRBV9 and TRBJ2-3, with 14 bases lining up with TRBD2. The CDR3 totals 17 residues. The germline V gene has CDR1 SGDLS and CDR2 YYNGEE. Unmatched junction bases numbered 5, after V lost 1 base and J lost 4 bases. CDR3 loop: CASSVFGTSGSSDTQYF. The DNA of the CDR3 is TGTGCCAGCAGCGTATTCGGGACTAGCGGGAGCTCAGATACGCAGTATTTT. Filled out from reference TRBV9 and TRBJ2-3, the complete variable domain reads DSGVTQTPKHLITATGQRVTLRCSPRSGDLSVYWYQQSLDQGLQFLIQYYNGEERAKGNILERFSAQQFPDLHSELNLSSLELGDSALYFCASSVFGTSGSSDTQYFGPGTRLTVL.